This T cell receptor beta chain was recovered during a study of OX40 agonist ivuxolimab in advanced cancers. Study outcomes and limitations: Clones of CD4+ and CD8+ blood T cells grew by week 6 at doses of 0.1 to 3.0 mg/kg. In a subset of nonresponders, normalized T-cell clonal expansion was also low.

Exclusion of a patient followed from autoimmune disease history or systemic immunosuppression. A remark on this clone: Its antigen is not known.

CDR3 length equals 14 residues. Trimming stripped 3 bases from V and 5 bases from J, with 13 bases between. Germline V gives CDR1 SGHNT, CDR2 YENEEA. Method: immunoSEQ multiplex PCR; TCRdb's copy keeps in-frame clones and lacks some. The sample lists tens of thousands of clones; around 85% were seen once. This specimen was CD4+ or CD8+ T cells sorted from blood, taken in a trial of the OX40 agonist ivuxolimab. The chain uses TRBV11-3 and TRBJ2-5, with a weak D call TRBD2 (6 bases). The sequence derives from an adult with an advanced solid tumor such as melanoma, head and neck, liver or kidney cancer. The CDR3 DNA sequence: TGTGCCAGCAGCTTTGAAACTAGCTTCGAGACCCAGTACTTC. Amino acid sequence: CASSFETSFETQYF.